This T cell receptor (beta chain) was observed in a study of vaccination and CD4 T cells after COVID-19. Study overall: Four females and six males made up the convalescents, with two Hispanic. Typically, post-vaccine samples were obtained a median about 79 days after dose two, within a range of 14 to 241.

The CDR3 sequence is 13 residues long. Germline V gives CDR1 SQVTM, CDR2 ANQGSEA. V lost 7 bases, J lost 4 bases, and 14 bases lay in between. Of note for this clonotype: Its antigen is unknown.

Cultured CD4+ T cell DNA was sequenced using the Oncomine TCR Beta short-read assay. One entry per CDR3 protein, called by TCRdb with MiXCR from the PCR reads. The table records about 4,600 distinct CDR3 sequences, approximately 29% of them present only once. Treatment described: approximately nine-day PBMC culture with coronavirus spike peptide pools or control peptides (ViraFEST assay). All positive PCR tests were dated between March and December 2020, predating US Alpha, Beta and Delta variants. The chain is built from TRBV29-1 and TRBJ1-3; D ambiguous. The clonotype comes from a human donor who had recovered from COVID-19. The sequenced sample consisted of CD4+ T cells from blood, cultured in vitro. The chain's CDR3 is CSGTKLGGNTIYF. In DNA, the CDR3 is TGCAGCGGTACAAAACTAGGGGGAAACACCATATATTTT.